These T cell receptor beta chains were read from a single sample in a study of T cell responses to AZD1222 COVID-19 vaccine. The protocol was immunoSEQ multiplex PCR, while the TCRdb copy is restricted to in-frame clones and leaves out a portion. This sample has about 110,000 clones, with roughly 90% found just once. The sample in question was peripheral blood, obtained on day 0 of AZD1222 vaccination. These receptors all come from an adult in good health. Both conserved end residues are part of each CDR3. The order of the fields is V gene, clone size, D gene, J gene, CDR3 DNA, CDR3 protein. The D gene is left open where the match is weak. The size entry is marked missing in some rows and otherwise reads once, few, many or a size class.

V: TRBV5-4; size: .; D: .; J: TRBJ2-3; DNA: TGTGCCAGCAGCTTCCAAGGCACAGATACGCAGTATTTT; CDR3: CASSFQGTDTQYF
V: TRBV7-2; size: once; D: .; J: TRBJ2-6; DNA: TGTGCCAGCAGCCCTAGCGGTTGGGGGACAGGGGCCAACGTCCTGACTTTC; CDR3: CASSPSGWGTGANVLTF
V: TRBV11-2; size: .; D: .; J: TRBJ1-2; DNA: TGTGCCAGCAGCCCCACAGTCTACTATGGCTACACCTTC; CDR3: CASSPTVYYGYTF
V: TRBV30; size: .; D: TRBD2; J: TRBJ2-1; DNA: TGTGCCTGGAGCTACGGGGGGGCGGGCAATGAGCAGTTCTTC; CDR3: CAWSYGGAGNEQFF
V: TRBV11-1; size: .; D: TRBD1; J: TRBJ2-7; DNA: TGTGCCAGCACACTGGGACAGACACTAACCTACGAGCAGTACTTC; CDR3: CASTLGQTLTYEQYF
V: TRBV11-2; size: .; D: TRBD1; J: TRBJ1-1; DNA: TGTGCCAGCAGCTCCCGGACAGGGGATGCGTCTGAAGCTTTCTTT; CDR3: CASSSRTGDASEAFF
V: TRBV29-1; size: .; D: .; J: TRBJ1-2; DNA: TGCAGCGTTGAGGGGGCAGGAGGAGGCTACACCTTC; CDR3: CSVEGAGGGYTF
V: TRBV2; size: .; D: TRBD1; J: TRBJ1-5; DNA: TGTGCCAGCAGTGAAACGGGACAGGTGAATCAGCCCCAGCATTTT; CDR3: CASSETGQVNQPQHF
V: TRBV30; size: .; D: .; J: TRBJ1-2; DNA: TGTGCCTGCAACTATTTCAGTGGCTATGGCTACACCTTC; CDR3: CACNYFSGYGYTF
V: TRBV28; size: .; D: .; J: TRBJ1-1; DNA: TGTGCCAGCAGGGGCAGGGACACTGAAGCTTTCTTT; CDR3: CASRGRDTEAFF
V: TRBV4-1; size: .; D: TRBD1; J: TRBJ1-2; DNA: TGCGCCAGCAGCCAAGCCGGGACAGGGGTCTATGGCTACACCTTC; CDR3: CASSQAGTGVYGYTF
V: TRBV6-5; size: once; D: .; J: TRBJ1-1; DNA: TGTGCCAGCAGTTACTCGAGAAGGGACCATCCGGCTTTCTTT; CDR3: CASSYSRRDHPAFF
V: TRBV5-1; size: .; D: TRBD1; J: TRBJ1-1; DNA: TGCGCCAGCAGTTCAGGGGGCAGTTGGACTGAAGCTTTCTTT; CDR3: CASSSGGSWTEAFF
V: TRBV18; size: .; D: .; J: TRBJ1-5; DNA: TGTGCCAGCTCACTTAGTAGGGGCAATCAGCCCCAGCATTTT; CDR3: CASSLSRGNQPQHF
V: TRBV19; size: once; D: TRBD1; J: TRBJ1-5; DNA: TGTGCCAGTAGTATAAAGTTCGGGACAGGGGGGCAGCCCCAGCATTTT; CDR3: CASSIKFGTGGQPQHF
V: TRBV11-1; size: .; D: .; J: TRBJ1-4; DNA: TGTGCCAGCACCGGGGGCCCTAATGAAAAACTGTTTTTT; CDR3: CASTGGPNEKLFF